This TCR beta chain was sequenced in a study of blood T cell repertoires in COVID-19. The CDR3 is 16 amino acids. Per germline, CDR1 SGHDT and CDR2 YYEEEE. The V gene end was trimmed by 2 bases and the J gene end by 2 bases; junction bases not matched to a gene: 9. Per the original data handling: By means of reference gene primer amplification, nucleated cell counts were estimated. Only in-frame clones appear in the TCRdb table, and some are missing; sequencing was by immunoSEQ multiplex PCR. V, J and clone size derive from that table, while D and trimming were established from the DNA sequence. The table lists 210,000 or so clones, about 82% of them singletons.

This clonotype was obtained from a woman at least 80 years old with acute or convalescent COVID-19. Input material: peripheral blood. The chain combines TRBV5-6 with TRBJ2-7, with TRBD1 identical over 8 bases. This chain's CDR3 is CASSFLPGQVTYEQYF. CDR3 DNA sequence: TGTGCCAGCAGCTTCCTCCCGGGACAGGTAACCTACGAGCAGTACTTC.